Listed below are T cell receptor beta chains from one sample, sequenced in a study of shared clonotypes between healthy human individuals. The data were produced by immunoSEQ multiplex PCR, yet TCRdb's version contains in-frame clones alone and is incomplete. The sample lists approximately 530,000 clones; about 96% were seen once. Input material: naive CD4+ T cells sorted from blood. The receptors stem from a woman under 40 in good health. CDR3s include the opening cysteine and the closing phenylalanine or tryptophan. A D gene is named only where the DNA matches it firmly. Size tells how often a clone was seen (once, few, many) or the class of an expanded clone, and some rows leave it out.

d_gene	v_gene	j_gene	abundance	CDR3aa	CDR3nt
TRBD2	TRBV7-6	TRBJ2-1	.	CASSLYSGTYNEQFF	TGTGCCAGCAGCTTATATAGCGGGACTTACAATGAGCAGTTCTTC
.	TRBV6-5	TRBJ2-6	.	CASSYASGANVLTF	TGTGCCAGCAGTTACGCATCTGGGGCTAACGTCCTGACTTTC
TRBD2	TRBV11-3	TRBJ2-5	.	CASSTSSGTSAPGGQYF	TGTGCCAGCAGCACGAGCTCCGGGACTAGCGCTCCCGGGGGGCAGTACTTC
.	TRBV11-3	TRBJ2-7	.	CASSLPGAYEQYF	TGTGCCAGCAGCTTACCAGGAGCCTACGAGCAGTACTTC
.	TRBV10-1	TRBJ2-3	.	CASSEGRAGDTQYF	TGCGCCAGCAGTGAGGGAAGGGCCGGAGATACGCAGTATTTT
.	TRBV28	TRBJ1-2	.	CASSFSVTDPYGYTF	TGTGCCAGCAGTTTTTCCGTGACAGACCCCTATGGCTACACCTTC
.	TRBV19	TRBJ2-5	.	CASSIWSGSENFQYF	TGTGCCAGTAGTATATGGTCAGGGAGCGAAAACTTCCAGTACTTC
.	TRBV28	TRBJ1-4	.	CASSLLDEKLFF	TGTGCCAGCAGTTTATTGGATGAAAAACTGTTTTTT
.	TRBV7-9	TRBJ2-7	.	CASSSPELAKTYEQYF	TGTGCCAGCAGCTCCCCAGAGTTAGCGAAAACCTACGAGCAGTACTTC
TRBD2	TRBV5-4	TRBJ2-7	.	CASSFSRSSGVISYEQYF	TGTGCCAGCAGCTTTTCGCGCTCTAGCGGAGTTATCTCCTACGAGCAGTACTTC
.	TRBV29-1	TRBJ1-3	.	CSVLGGGGGNTIYF	TGCAGCGTTCTCGGTGGGGGCGGTGGAAACACCATATATTTT
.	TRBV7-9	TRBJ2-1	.	CASGRPSDNEQFF	TGTGCCAGTGGGCGACCCAGCGACAATGAGCAGTTCTTC
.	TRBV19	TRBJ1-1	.	CASSKNTEAFF	TGTGCCAGTAGTAAGAACACTGAAGCTTTCTTT
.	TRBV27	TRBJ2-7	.	CATRGALYEQYF	TGTGCCACCAGGGGGGCCCTTTACGAGCAGTACTTC
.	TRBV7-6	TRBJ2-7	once	CASSLVAASYEQYF	TGTGCCAGCAGCTTAGTGGCGGCTTCCTACGAGCAGTACTTC
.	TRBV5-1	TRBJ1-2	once	CASSGTGSGYTF	TGCGCCAGCAGCGGCACAGGGAGTGGCTACACCTTC
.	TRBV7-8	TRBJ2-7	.	CASTPRLGSYEQYF	TGTGCCAGCACCCCCCGACTTGGGAGTTACGAGCAGTACTTC
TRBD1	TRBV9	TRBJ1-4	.	CASSAGTGGLIDEKLFF	TGTGCCAGCAGCGCCGGGACAGGGGGGCTAATTGATGAAAAACTGTTTTTT
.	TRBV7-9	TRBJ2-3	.	CASRGGTDTQYF	TGTGCCAGCAGGGGAGGCACAGATACGCAGTATTTT
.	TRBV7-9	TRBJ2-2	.	CASSPEWRTGELFF	TGTGCCAGCAGCCCCGAATGGCGCACCGGGGAGCTGTTTTTT
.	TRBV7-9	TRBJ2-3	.	CASSPTGRNADTQYF	TGTGCCAGCAGCCCAACGGGACGAAATGCGGATACGCAGTATTTT
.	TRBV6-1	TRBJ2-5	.	CASSEVRGWETQYF	TGTGCCAGCAGTGAAGTTAGGGGATGGGAGACCCAGTACTTC
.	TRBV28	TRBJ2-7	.	CASSSGGARSYEQYF	TGTGCCAGCAGTAGTGGGGGCGCGAGGTCCTACGAGCAGTACTTC
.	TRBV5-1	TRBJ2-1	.	CASSWEGGGYNEQFF	TGCGCCAGCAGCTGGGAGGGAGGGGGGTACAATGAGCAGTTCTTC
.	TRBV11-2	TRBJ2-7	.	CASTSGSWQTNYEQYF	TGTGCCAGCACCTCTGGATCCTGGCAGACTAACTACGAGCAGTACTTC
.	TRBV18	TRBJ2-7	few	CASSPGTGTYEQYF	TGTGCCAGCTCACCCGGGACCGGGACCTACGAGCAGTACTTC
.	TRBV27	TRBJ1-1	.	CASSLWAGNTEAFF	TGTGCCAGCAGTTTATGGGCCGGTAACACTGAAGCTTTCTTT
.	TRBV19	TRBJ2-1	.	CASSMGASSVSYNEQFF	TGTGCCAGTAGTATGGGGGCTAGCTCCGTTTCCTACAATGAGCAGTTCTTC
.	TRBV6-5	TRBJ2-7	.	CASREPTGYEQYF	TGTGCCAGCAGGGAACCGACAGGCTACGAGCAGTACTTC
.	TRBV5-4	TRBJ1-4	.	CASSLRGPDVEKLFF	TGTGCCAGCAGCTTGAGGGGCCCGGATGTTGAAAAACTGTTTTTT
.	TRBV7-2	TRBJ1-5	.	CASSPDSIQPQHF	TGTGCCAGCAGCCCCGACAGTATTCAGCCCCAGCATTTT